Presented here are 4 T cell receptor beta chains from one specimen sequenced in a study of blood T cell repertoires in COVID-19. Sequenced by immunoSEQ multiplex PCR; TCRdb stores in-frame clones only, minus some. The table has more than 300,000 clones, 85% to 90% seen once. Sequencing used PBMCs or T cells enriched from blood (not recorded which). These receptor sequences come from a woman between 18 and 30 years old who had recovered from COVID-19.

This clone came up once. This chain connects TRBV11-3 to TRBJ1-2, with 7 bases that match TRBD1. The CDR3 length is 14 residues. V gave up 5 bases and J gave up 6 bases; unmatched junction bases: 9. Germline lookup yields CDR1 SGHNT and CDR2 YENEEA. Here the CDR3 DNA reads TGTGCCAGCAGCACACGACAGGGCTGGAATGGCTACACCTTC. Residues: CASSTRQGWNGYTF.

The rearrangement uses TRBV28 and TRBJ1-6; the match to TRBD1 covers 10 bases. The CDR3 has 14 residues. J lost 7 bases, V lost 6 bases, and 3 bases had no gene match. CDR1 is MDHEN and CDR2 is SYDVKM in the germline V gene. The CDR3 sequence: CASRGTGVNSPLHF. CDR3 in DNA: TGTGCCAGCAGGGGGACAGGGGTGAATTCACCCCTCCACTTT.

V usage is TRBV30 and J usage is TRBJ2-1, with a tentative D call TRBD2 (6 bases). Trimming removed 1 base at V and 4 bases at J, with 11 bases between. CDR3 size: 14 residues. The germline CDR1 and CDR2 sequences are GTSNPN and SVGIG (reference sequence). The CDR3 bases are TGTGCCTGGAGTGGGAGGGCTACTTACAATGAGCAGTTCTTC. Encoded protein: CAWSGRATYNEQFF.

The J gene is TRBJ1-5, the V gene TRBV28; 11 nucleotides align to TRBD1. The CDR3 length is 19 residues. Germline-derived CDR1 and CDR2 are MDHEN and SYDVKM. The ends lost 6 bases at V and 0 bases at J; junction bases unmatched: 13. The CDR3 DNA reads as TGTGCCAGCAGACCCAAGGACAGGGGGCGAGGGAATAGCAATCAGCCCCAGCATTTT. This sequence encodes CASRPKDRGRGNSNQPQHF.